The present T cell receptor beta chain was sequenced within a study of T cells in Graves' hyperthyroidism and ophthalmopathy. CDR3 length: 18 amino acids. The V gene end was trimmed by 5 bases and the J gene end by 4 bases; junction bases not matched to a gene: 22. The germline V gene has CDR1 DFQATT and CDR2 SNEGSKA (reference sequence). Study-wide results and caveats: Most thyroid clonotypes with frequency above 0.001 were detected in blood.

This clonotype was detected ten times or more. Its antigen is currently unknown. Amplification targeted TCR beta CDR3 regions from RNA transcripts. RT-PCR in the first round (using the HTBI primer set) targeted the TCR CDR3. TCRdb used MiXCR to reprocess the multiplex PCR reads, holding one entry per CDR3 protein. The data hold 600,000 to 900,000 distinct CDR3 sequences, with about a sixth observed a single time. The PBMCs were sourced from fresh peripheral blood (more than 9 ml). The sample comprised blood. This receptor was identified in a man between 18 and 35 years old with Graves' hyperthyroidism. The V and J genes are TRBV20-1 and TRBJ2-5; 7 bases agree with TRBD1. The CDR3 coding sequence is TGCAGTGCTGGAACACCACGACAGGGCAGGATTGTCGGAGAGACCCAGTACTTC. Amino acids: CSAGTPRQGRIVGETQYF.